This T cell receptor (beta chain) was captured by sequencing in a study of T-cell memory formation after mild COVID-19. The CDR3 totals 15 residues. Germline CDR1 and CDR2: SGHRS and YFSETQ. V dropped 0 bases and J dropped 4 bases, with 11 bases sitting between them. Via MiXCR, TCRdb re-called the 5' RACE reads, giving one row per CDR3 protein. The table records 300,000 to 350,000 distinct CDR3 sequences, 10% to 15% of them present only once. The chain is built from TRBV5-1 and TRBJ1-5; a weak D match, TRBD1 (6 bases). Sequenced: PBMCs or a T cell subset sorted from them (not recorded which). The TCR sequence derives from a man aged 18 to 30 who had mild COVID-19 (a few samples of this study predate the infection). Cell type and time point are not known. CDR3 protein: CASSLGGQENQPQHF. CDR3 nucleotide sequence: TGCGCCAGCAGCTTGGGGGGGCAGGAGAATCAGCCCCAGCATTTT. Looking up the rest from reference TRBV5-1 and TRBJ1-5 gives the full variable domain: KAGVTQTPRYLIKTRGQQVTLSCSPISGHRSVSWYQQTPGQGLQFLFEYFSETQRNKGNFPGRFSGRQFSNSRSEMNVSTLELGDSALYLCASSLGGQENQPQHFGDGTRLSIL.